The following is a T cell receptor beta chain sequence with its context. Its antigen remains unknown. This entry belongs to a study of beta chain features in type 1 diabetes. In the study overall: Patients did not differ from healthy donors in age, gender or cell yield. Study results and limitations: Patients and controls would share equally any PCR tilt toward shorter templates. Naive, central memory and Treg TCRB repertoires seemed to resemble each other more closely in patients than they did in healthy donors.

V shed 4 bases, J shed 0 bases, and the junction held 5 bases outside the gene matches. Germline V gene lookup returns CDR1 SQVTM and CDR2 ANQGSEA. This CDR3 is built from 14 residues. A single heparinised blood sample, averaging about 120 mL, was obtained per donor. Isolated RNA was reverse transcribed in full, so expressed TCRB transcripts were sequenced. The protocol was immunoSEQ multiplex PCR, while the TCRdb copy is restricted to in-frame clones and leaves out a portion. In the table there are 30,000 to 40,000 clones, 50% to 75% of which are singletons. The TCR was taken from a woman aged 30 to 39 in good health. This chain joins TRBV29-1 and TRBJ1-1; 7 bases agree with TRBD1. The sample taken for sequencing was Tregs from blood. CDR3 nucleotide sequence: TGCAGCGTTGGAACCGGGACAGTGAACACTGAAGCTTTCTTT. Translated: CSVGTGTVNTEAFF.